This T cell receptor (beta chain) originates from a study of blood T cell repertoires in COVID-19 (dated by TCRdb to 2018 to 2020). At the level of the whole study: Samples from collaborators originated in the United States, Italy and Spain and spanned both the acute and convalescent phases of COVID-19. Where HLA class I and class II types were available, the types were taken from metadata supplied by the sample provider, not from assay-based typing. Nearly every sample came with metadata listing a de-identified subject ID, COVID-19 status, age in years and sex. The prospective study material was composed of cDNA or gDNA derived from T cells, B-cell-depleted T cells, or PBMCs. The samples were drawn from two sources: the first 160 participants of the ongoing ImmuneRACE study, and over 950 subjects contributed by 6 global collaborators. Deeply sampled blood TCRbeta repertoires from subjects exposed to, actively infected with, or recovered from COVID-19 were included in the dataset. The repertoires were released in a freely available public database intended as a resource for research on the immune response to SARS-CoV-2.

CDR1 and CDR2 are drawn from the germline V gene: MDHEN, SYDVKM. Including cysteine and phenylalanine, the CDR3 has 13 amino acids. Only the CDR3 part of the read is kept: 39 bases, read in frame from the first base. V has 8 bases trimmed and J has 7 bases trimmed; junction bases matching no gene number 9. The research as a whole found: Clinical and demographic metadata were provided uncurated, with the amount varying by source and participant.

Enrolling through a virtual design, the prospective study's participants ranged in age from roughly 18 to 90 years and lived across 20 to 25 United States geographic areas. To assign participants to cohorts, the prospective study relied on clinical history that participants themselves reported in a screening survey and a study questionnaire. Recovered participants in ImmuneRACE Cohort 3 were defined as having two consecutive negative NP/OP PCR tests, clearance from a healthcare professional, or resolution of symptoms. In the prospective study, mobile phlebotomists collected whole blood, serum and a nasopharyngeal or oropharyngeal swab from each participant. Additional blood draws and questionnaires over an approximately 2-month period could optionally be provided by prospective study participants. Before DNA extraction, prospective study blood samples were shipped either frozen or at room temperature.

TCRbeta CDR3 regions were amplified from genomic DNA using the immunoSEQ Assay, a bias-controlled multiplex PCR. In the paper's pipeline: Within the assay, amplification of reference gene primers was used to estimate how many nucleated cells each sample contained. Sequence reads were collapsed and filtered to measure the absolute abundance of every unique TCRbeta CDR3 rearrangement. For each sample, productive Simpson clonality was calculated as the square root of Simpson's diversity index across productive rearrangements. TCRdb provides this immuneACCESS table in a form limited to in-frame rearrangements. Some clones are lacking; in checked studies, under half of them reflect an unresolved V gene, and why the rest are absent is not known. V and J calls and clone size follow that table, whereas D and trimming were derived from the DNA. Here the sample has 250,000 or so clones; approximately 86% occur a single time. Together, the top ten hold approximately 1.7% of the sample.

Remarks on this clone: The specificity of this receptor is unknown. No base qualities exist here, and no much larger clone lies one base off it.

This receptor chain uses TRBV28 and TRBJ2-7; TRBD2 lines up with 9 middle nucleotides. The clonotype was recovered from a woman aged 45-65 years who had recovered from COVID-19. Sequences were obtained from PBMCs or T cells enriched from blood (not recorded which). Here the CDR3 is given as CASLRREGREQYF. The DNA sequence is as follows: TGTGCCAGCCTAAGGCGGGAGGGCCGGGAGCAGTACTTC.